Following are 19 T cell receptor beta chains from one sample sequenced in a study of blood T cell repertoires in COVID-19. Profiling relied on immunoSEQ multiplex PCR, and the TCRdb table lists in-frame clones only, not all of them. Of more than 85,000 clones detected, around 76% appear once; the ten largest clones hold approximately 19%. Sequenced material: peripheral blood. The origin of the receptors is a woman in her seventies with acute or convalescent COVID-19.

The genes are TRBV30 and TRBJ1-2; D uncertain. The V end was cut by 0 bases, the J end by 5 bases, with 10 bases between. Germline lookup yields CDR1 GTSNPN and CDR2 SVGIG (reference sequence). CDR3 length equals 13 residues. The CDR3 DNA reads TGTGCCTGGAGTGTCCCGAACAGTTATGGCTACACCTTC. It codes for CAWSVPNSYGYTF. The full variable domain, with the rest looked up from reference TRBV30 and TRBJ1-2, is SQTIHQWPATLVQPVGSPLSLECTVEGTSNPNLYWYRQAAGRGLQLLFYSVGIGQISSEVPQNLSASRPQDRQFILSSKKLLLSDSGFYLCAWSVPNSYGYTFGSGTRLTVV.

The DNA for the CDR3 is TGTGCCAGCTCGGAAGGGAGCCAGCCCCAGCATTTT. Its translation is CASSEGSQPQHF. The chain joins TRBV12-3 or TRBV12-4 to TRBJ1-5; D unresolved. The CDR3 totals 12 residues. V shed 8 bases and J shed 7 bases, with 12 bases lying between them.

V gene TRBV7-2 combines with J gene TRBJ1-1; 7 bases match TRBD1. Germline assignment: CDR1 SGHTA and CDR2 FQGNSA. This CDR3 is built from 12 residues. V dropped 5 bases and J dropped 7; count of bases not matched to a gene: 4. The CDR3, as DNA: TGTGCCAGCAGCCTGAACAGGGGTGAAGCTTTCTTT. This translates into CASSLNRGEAFF.

Here the CDR3 reads CASGLAGTGRVTEAFF. In DNA, the CDR3 is TGTGCTAGTGGTTTGGCTGGGACAGGGAGAGTAACTGAAGCTTTCTTT. The chain combines TRBV12-5 with TRBJ1-1, with 9 bases lining up with TRBD1. The ends lost 1 base at V and 5 bases at J; junction bases unmatched: 8. This CDR3 comprises 16 residues. The V gene's germline CDR1 is LGHNT and CDR2 FRNRAP.

The chain combines TRBV20-1 with TRBJ2-5, with D possibly matching TRBD2 (5 bases). CDR1 is DFQATT and CDR2 is SNEGSKA in the germline V gene (reference sequence). This CDR3 contains 11 residues. Between the trimmed V and J ends, which lost 4 bases and 3 bases, there was a span of 6 bases. CDR3 residues: CSAMGEETQYF. The CDR3, as DNA: TGCAGTGCTATGGGAGAAGAGACCCAGTACTTC.

This chain connects TRBV30 to TRBJ2-3, with D unresolved. V dropped 4 bases and J dropped 0 bases, with 8 bases sitting between them. The germline gives CDR1 GTSNPN, CDR2 SVGIG (reference sequence). The CDR3 consists of 13 residues. CDR3 amino acids: CAWTFTSTDTQYF. CDR3 in DNA: TGTGCCTGGACGTTTACTAGCACAGATACGCAGTATTTT.

V is TRBV7-2 and J is TRBJ2-3; 9 nucleotides match TRBD2. This CDR3 comprises 19 residues. With V trimmed by 1 base and J by 2 bases, 13 bases remained unmatched. The germline CDR1 and CDR2 sequences are SGHTA and FQGNSA. Here the CDR3 DNA reads TGTGCCAGCAGCTTAGGACTAGCGGCGCGAGCGGCCCCCACAGATACGCAGTATTTT. Amino acid sequence: CASSLGLAARAAPTDTQYF. The full variable domain, with the rest looked up from reference TRBV7-2 and TRBJ2-3, is GAGVSQSPSNKVTEKGKDVELRCDPISGHTALYWYRQSLGQGLEFLIYFQGNSAPDKSGLPSDRFSAERTGGSVSTLTIQRTQQEDSAVYLCASSLGLAARAAPTDTQYFGPGTRLTVL.

The rearrangement uses TRBV7-9 and TRBJ1-2; tentative D call: TRBD1 (6 bases). CDR1 and CDR2 from the germline V gene are SEHNR and FQNEAQ (reference sequence). This CDR3 comprises 13 residues. The V end was cut by 5 bases, the J end by 4 bases, with 11 bases between. The CDR3 here is CASSQGGVYGYTF. The CDR3 DNA sequence: TGTGCCAGCAGCCAAGGGGGGGTCTATGGCTACACCTTC.

The genes are TRBV6-5 and TRBJ1-1, with 8 bases lining up with TRBD1. CDR1 and CDR2 from the germline V gene are MNHEY and SVGAGI. With V trimmed by 2 bases and J by 4 bases, 3 bases remained unmatched. CDR3 size: 14 residues. The CDR3 DNA follows: TGTGCCAGCAGTTACCAGACAGGGGTCACTGAAGCTTTCTTT. Its protein product is CASSYQTGVTEAFF.

The CDR3 loop reads CASREMARTGDHGYTF. The CDR3 DNA sequence: TGTGCCAGCAGGGAGATGGCCCGGACAGGGGACCATGGCTACACCTTC. The chain employs TRBV6-6 and TRBJ1-2; 9 bases fit TRBD1. The CDR3 is made up of 16 amino acids. The ends lost 6 bases at V and 6 bases at J; junction bases unmatched: 14. Germline CDR1 and CDR2: MNHNY and SVGAGI (reference sequence).

The gene calls are TRBV11-2 and TRBJ1-2, with TRBD1 identical over 10 bases. The trim removed 1 base at V and 7 bases at J, leaving 6 bases unmatched. Germline lookup yields CDR1 SGHAT and CDR2 FQNNGV. The CDR3 consists of 15 residues. CDR3 amino acids: CASSLGFGTGVGYTF. CDR3 sequence (DNA): TGTGCCAGCAGCTTAGGTTTTGGGACAGGGGTTGGCTACACCTTC.

The CDR3 nucleotides are TGTGCCAGCAGTTTGACAGGACTTGATGGCTACACCTTC. This codes for CASSLTGLDGYTF. V gene TRBV27 combines with J gene TRBJ1-2, with D possibly being TRBD1 (6 bases). Between the trimmed V and J ends, which lost 3 bases and 6 bases, there was a span of 11 bases. The CDR3 totals 13 residues. The V gene's germline CDR1 is MNHEY and CDR2 SMNVEV (reference sequence).

This clone came up a few times. V is TRBV15 and J is TRBJ2-7; TRBD1 matches at 9 bases. Losses at the gene ends were 5 bases for V and 3 bases for J; bases not matched to a gene: 5. CDR1 and CDR2 from the germline V gene are LNHNV and YYDKDF (reference sequence). The CDR3 sequence is 14 residues long. The CDR3 DNA follows: TGTGCCACCAGCTTGGACAGGGGTCTCTACGAGCAGTACTTC. Translated, it gives CATSLDRGLYEQYF.

This clone was seen a handful of times. This chain joins TRBV19 and TRBJ1-5; 8 nucleotides match TRBD1. CDR1 is LNHDA, CDR2 SQIVND, per germline (reference sequence). Unmatched junction bases numbered 5, after V lost 6 bases and J lost 7 bases. The CDR3 length is 13 residues. CDR3 nucleotide sequence: TGTGCCAGTAGACGGGACAGGCAGCAGCCCCAGCATTTT. Translated, it gives CASRRDRQQPQHF.

This clone was found a few times. The V and J genes are TRBV5-1 and TRBJ1-5; a possible D gene is TRBD1 (5 bases). The CDR3 has 16 residues. Germline V gene sequence: CDR1 SGHRS, CDR2 YFSETQ. Trimming removed 0 bases from V and 0 bases from J, with 10 bases in between. CDR3 in DNA: TGCGCCAGCAGCTTGGAGGGAGGGGATAGCAATCAGCCCCAGCATTTT. It translates to CASSLEGGDSNQPQHF.

This clone has a handful of counts. This chain joins TRBV7-9 and TRBJ1-1; D unclear. V was cut by 5 bases and J by 0 bases, with 10 bases left in between. CDR1 and CDR2 (germline): SEHNR, FQNEAQ (reference sequence). The length of the CDR3 is 14 residues. CDR3: CASSPYTVNTEAFF. In nucleotides, the CDR3 is TGTGCCAGCAGCCCATACACAGTGAACACTGAAGCTTTCTTT.

This clone was counted a few times. The rearrangement joins TRBV27 to TRBJ2-1; D is perhaps TRBD2 (7 bases). CDR1 is MNHEY, CDR2 SMNVEV, per germline (reference sequence). V was clipped by 1 base and J by 1 base, with 17 bases between them. The CDR3 has 18 residues. In DNA form, the CDR3 reads TGTGCCAGCAGTTTATTCCTCCAGGCGGGGGCTTCCTACAATGAGCAGTTCTTC. Amino acid sequence: CASSLFLQAGASYNEQFF.

This clone was seen only a few times. The J gene is TRBJ2-7, the V gene TRBV2, with D unresolved. This CDR3 is built from 16 residues. Germline-derived CDR1 and CDR2 are SNHLY and FYNNEI. V gave up 0 bases and J gave up 0 bases, with 12 bases separating them. The chain's CDR3 is CASSEALTKGSYEQYF. In nucleotides, the CDR3 is TGTGCCAGCAGTGAAGCACTCACTAAAGGCTCCTACGAGCAGTACTTC.

The chain couples TRBV12-3 or TRBV12-4 to TRBJ1-2; D is possibly TRBD1 (6 bases). CDR3 length: 11 residues. The germline V and J ends were trimmed by 5 bases and 6 bases, with 7 bases remaining between them. The CDR3: CASSNRDGYTF. The CDR3 coding sequence is TGTGCCAGCAGTAACAGGGATGGCTACACCTTC.